The 29 T cell receptor beta chains below were found in one sample sequenced in a study of shared clonotypes between healthy human individuals. Clones were read by immunoSEQ multiplex PCR, and TCRdb kept only the in-frame ones, dropping some. The data show 2 million to 2.5 million clones, less than 95% seen once. Sample: naive CD4+ T cells from PBMCs. Subset denoted: CD45RA+ positively selected. The receptors derive from a man aged 18 to 35 in good health. Some clones in this sample may be carry-over from other donors' samples.

Comment on this clone: Different DNA sequences within this sample yield the same CDR3. V usage is TRBV28 and J usage is TRBJ1-4; 10 nucleotides align to TRBD1. The CDR3 contains 15 residues. The ends lost 5 bases at V and 8 bases at J; junction bases unmatched: 8. CDR1 and CDR2 (germline): MDHEN, SYDVKM. This CDR3 reads CASSPGQGGREKLFF. In nucleotides, the CDR3 is TGTGCCAGCAGTCCTGGACAGGGGGGAAGGGAAAAACTGTTTTTT. The whole variable domain, filled in from reference TRBV28 and TRBJ1-4, reads DVKVTQSSRYLVKRTGEKVFLECVQDMDHENMFWYRQDPGLGLRLIYFSYDVKMKEKGDIPEGYSVSREKKERFSLILESASTNQTSMYLCASSPGQGGREKLFFGSGTQLSVL.

The V call is TRBV18, the J call TRBJ1-1; 9 bases align to TRBD1. V gave up 5 bases and J gave up 7 bases; unmatched junction bases: 11. The CDR3 is 15 amino acids. Germline assignment: CDR1 KGHSH and CDR2 LQKENI. CDR3 amino acids: CASSWTRDRADEAFF. The CDR3 coding sequence is TGTGCCAGCTCATGGACCCGGGACAGGGCTGATGAAGCTTTCTTT.

As concerns this clone: This same CDR3 is encoded by further DNA sequences in the sample. The chain is built from TRBV6-5 and TRBJ1-4, with 7 positions matching TRBD1. From germline, CDR1 is MNHEY and CDR2 SVGAGI. J was trimmed by 6 bases and V by 5 bases; bases with no gene match: 6. There are 14 residues in the CDR3. CDR3 sequence reads: CASSQRDRYEKLFF. In DNA form, the CDR3 reads TGTGCCAGCAGTCAACGGGACAGATATGAAAAACTGTTTTTT.

The chain combines TRBV7-2 with TRBJ2-5; D is undetermined. The CDR3 runs 14 residues. Deletions cut 5 bases from V and 0 bases from J, with 10 bases between. From germline, CDR1 is SGHTA and CDR2 FQGNSA. DNA of the CDR3: TGTGCCAGCAGCCAGCAACAGTACCAAGAGACCCAGTACTTC. It is translated as CASSQQQYQETQYF.

This chain links TRBV7-9 with TRBJ2-2; TRBD1 might be the D (6 bases). The CDR3 consists of 16 residues. Germline V gives CDR1 SEHNR, CDR2 FQNEAQ (reference sequence). V was pared by 5 bases and J by 0 bases, with 13 bases between. CDR3 bases: TGTGCCAGCAGCCTTCTGGGGACATCGAACACCGGGGAGCTGTTTTTT. Protein product: CASSLLGTSNTGELFF.

Regarding this clone: The junction shows a germline mismatch at one end, possibly a read error. V usage is TRBV5-1 and J usage is TRBJ1-2, with D unresolved. The CDR3 totals 13 residues. In germline, CDR1 is SGHRS, CDR2 YFSETQ. CDR3 amino acids: CASSSGPKYGYTF. CDR3 DNA: TGCGCCAGCAGCTCCGGGCCTAAATATGGCTACACCTTC.

For this clone: The germline gene is not matched at one end of the junction; a read error may be the cause. The chain carries TRBV30 and TRBJ2-7; 9 nucleotides match TRBD2. The CDR3 sequence is 16 residues long. CDR1 GTSNPN and CDR2 SVGIG come from the germline V gene (reference sequence). Written as DNA, the CDR3 is TGTGCCGGGAGGGGGGGCGGCGGGAGGGTGTACTACGAGCAGTACTTC. As protein: CAGRGGGGRVYYEQYF.

J is TRBJ2-1 and V is TRBV11-3; 8 bases fit TRBD2. Germline CDR1 reads SGHNT; CDR2 reads YENEEA. The CDR3 consists of 16 residues. Trimming removed 5 bases from V and 4 bases from J; junction bases left unmatched: 10. CDR3 sequence reads: CASSPRIAGPYNEQFF. The CDR3 coding sequence is TGTGCCAGCAGCCCGCGAATAGCGGGGCCGTACAATGAGCAGTTCTTC.

The CDR3 nucleotides read TGTGCCAGCAGCCCTCACACATCCACAGTCGCAACATCCTACGAGCAGTACTTC. This gives the protein CASSPHTSTVATSYEQYF. V gene TRBV9 combines with J gene TRBJ2-7, with no clear D. The CDR3 is 18 amino acids. Germline V gene data show CDR1 as SGDLS and CDR2 as YYNGEE. Deletions cut 4 bases from V and 1 base from J, with 24 bases between.

The V gene is TRBV6-1, the J gene TRBJ1-3; D unresolved. V was trimmed by 3 bases and J by 3 bases, leaving 6 bases between them. This CDR3 contains 13 residues. The germline CDR1 and CDR2 sequences are MNHNS and SASEGT. CDR3 loop: CASSEEYGNTIYF. Written as DNA, the CDR3 is TGTGCCAGCAGTGAGGAATATGGAAACACCATATATTTT.

This chain joins TRBV6-5 and TRBJ1-4; D perhaps matches TRBD1 (5 bases). CDR3 length: 14 residues. Germline loops: CDR1 MNHEY, CDR2 SVGAGI. The V gene lost 6 bases and the J gene lost 4 bases, with 12 bases spanning the gap. CDR3 sequence (DNA): TGTGCCAGCAGCGCCCGGGGCTTTAATGAAAAACTGTTTTTT. Its protein is CASSARGFNEKLFF.

The chain links TRBV7-2 to TRBJ2-5; unclear D gene. Deletions cut 7 bases from V and 5 bases from J, with 11 bases between. There are 12 residues in the CDR3. Germline CDR1 is SGHTA and CDR2 is FQGNSA. The CDR3 here is CASTEIRETQYF. Here the CDR3 DNA reads TGTGCCAGCACGGAGATTCGGGAGACCCAGTACTTC.

This sequence joins TRBV2 and TRBJ2-1; maybe TRBD2 (5 bases). The CDR3 runs to 15 residues. Trimming removed 9 bases from V and 2 bases from J, with 17 bases in between. Germline values: CDR1 SNHLY, CDR2 FYNNEI. CDR3 coding DNA: TGTGCCAGGGCGAACGAGGGAATCCCCTACAATGAGCAGTTCTTC. Protein product: CARANEGIPYNEQFF.

This clone was observed once. This chain uses TRBV30 with TRBJ2-1, with 10 bases matching TRBD2. V was clipped by 2 bases and J by 6 bases; unmatched bases: 7. Germline V gene data show CDR1 as GTSNPN and CDR2 as SVGIG (reference sequence). The CDR3 extends over 15 amino acids. CDR3 sequence (DNA): TGTGCCTGGAGTTCAGCGGGAGGGCCTCGCAATGAGCAGTTCTTC. Translation gives CAWSSAGGPRNEQFF.

The genes are TRBV29-1 and TRBJ1-5; possible D gene TRBD1, 6 bases. This CDR3 is built from 14 residues. CDR1 SQVTM and CDR2 ANQGSEA come from the germline V gene. Trimming shortened V by 7 bases and J by 6 bases, and 19 bases separated the two germline ends. The CDR3 bases are TGCAGCGCAACCGAAGGGGGATTCGGTCAGCCCCAGCATTTT. It yields the protein CSATEGGFGQPQHF.

A note on this clone: Distinct nucleotide sequences in the sample also encode this CDR3. This chain connects TRBV9 to TRBJ2-5, with D unclear. V lost 3 bases and J lost 1, with 7 bases in between. This CDR3 is 13 amino acids long. Germline V gene data show CDR1 as SGDLS and CDR2 as YYNGEE. CDR3 DNA sequence: TGTGCCAGCAGCGAGACGCTCCAAGAGACCCAGTACTTC. It encodes CASSETLQETQYF.

V is TRBV5-6 and J is TRBJ2-2; 16 bases agree with TRBD2. The junction had 4 bases not matched to a gene; V was cut back by 1 base and J by 1 base. Germline V gives CDR1 SGHDT, CDR2 YYEEEE. CDR3 size: 19 residues. In DNA form, the CDR3 reads TGTGCCAGCAGCTTGTTGGGACTAGCGGGAGGGAAGAACACCGGGGAGCTGTTTTTT. The encoded protein is CASSLLGLAGGKNTGELFF.

The chain carries TRBV10-3 and TRBJ2-7, with D tentatively TRBD1 (6 bases). Germline CDR1 is ENHRY and CDR2 is SYGVKD. V was cut by 4 bases and J by 0 bases, with 19 bases left in between. The CDR3 has 17 residues. CDR3 loop: CAISGIRAARGSYEQYF. The CDR3 DNA follows: TGTGCCATCAGTGGGATCCGGGCTGCCAGGGGCTCCTACGAGCAGTACTTC.

This clone showed up just once. The chain employs TRBV7-2 and TRBJ2-7, with D perhaps being TRBD1 or TRBD2 (5 bases each). The germline V and J ends were trimmed by 2 bases and 3 bases, with 14 bases remaining between them. The CDR3 has 15 residues. Germline CDR1 SGHTA, CDR2 FQGNSA. The CDR3 sequence: CASSLPGRGRYEQYF. CDR3 sequence (DNA): TGTGCCAGCAGCTTACCGGGACGGGGACGCTACGAGCAGTACTTC.

The rearrangement links TRBV28 to TRBJ2-3; TRBD2 aligns across 8 bases. V lost 2 bases and J lost 5; bases outside the gene matches: 9. Per the germline V gene, CDR1 is MDHEN and CDR2 is SYDVKM. The CDR3 has 16 residues. The CDR3 DNA is TGTGCCAGCAGTTTAAGCGGGAGTGGTTTGATAGATACGCAGTATTTT. Translation gives CASSLSGSGLIDTQYF.

Remarks on this clone: Other DNA variants within this sample encode the same CDR3. The rearrangement uses TRBV18 and TRBJ2-1; 7 positions agree with TRBD1. The CDR3 contains 13 residues. Losses at the gene ends were 3 bases for V and 5 bases for J; bases not matched to a gene: 1. From germline, CDR1 is KGHSH and CDR2 LQKENI. CDR3 protein: CASSPGQNNEQFF. For the CDR3, the DNA is TGTGCCAGCTCACCGGGACAGAACAATGAGCAGTTCTTC.

This clone was found once. The sample contains more than one DNA sequence encoding this CDR3. The chain uses TRBV28 and TRBJ1-2; no clear D. Germline V lookup: CDR1 MDHEN, CDR2 SYDVKM. This CDR3 is 12 amino acids long. V shed 6 bases and J shed 5 bases, with 10 bases lying between them. In DNA, the CDR3 is TGTGCCAGCAGCCTAGTACGGTATGGCTACACCTTC. Protein: CASSLVRYGYTF.

The chain carries TRBV7-3 and TRBJ2-5; D possibly corresponds to TRBD2 (5 bases). The germline gives CDR1 SGHTA, CDR2 FQGTGA. CDR3 length: 15 residues. Trimming removed 4 bases from V and 7 bases from J, with 19 bases in between. The CDR3 loop is CASSSTRSGGSTQYF. CDR3 DNA sequence: TGTGCCAGCAGCTCAACTAGATCGGGCGGATCGACCCAGTACTTC.

This chain connects TRBV7-2 to TRBJ1-4, with D possibly matching TRBD1 (6 bases). CDR1 is SGHTA, CDR2 FQGNSA, per germline. The CDR3 sequence is 15 residues long. V dropped 0 bases and J dropped 5 bases, with 10 bases sitting between them. CDR3 DNA sequence: TGTGCCAGCAGCTTAGCCGGACAGAGAAATGAAAAACTGTTTTTT. It translates to CASSLAGQRNEKLFF.

In its sample, this clone was seen a few times. The chain combines TRBV5-1 with TRBJ1-5; D gene unclear. Germline V gene data show CDR1 as SGHRS and CDR2 as YFSETQ. The germline V and J ends were trimmed by 5 bases and 3 bases, with 9 bases remaining between them. The CDR3 totals 13 residues. This CDR3 reads CASRPGDNQPQHF. In DNA, the CDR3 is TGCGCCAGCAGGCCTGGGGACAATCAGCCCCAGCATTTT.

The chain's CDR3 is CASSLGYAGTGGYEQYF. The CDR3 nucleotides read TGTGCCAGCAGTTTGGGCTATGCGGGCACAGGTGGGTACGAGCAGTACTTC. The chain recombines TRBV28 with TRBJ2-7; D tentatively fits TRBD1 or TRBD2 (5 bases each). Germline V gene lookup returns CDR1 MDHEN and CDR2 SYDVKM. V gave up 3 bases and J gave up 4 bases, with 22 bases separating them. The CDR3 runs to 17 residues.

This clone was seen once. The chain employs TRBV2 and TRBJ1-3; D is perhaps TRBD1 (6 bases). The CDR3 sequence is 16 residues long. The V gene's germline CDR1 is SNHLY and CDR2 FYNNEI. With 6 bases removed from V and 1 base from J, the gap between germline ends came to 16 bases. DNA of the CDR3: TGTGCCAGCAGAAGGGGGGAGAGGATTTCTGGAAACACCATATATTTT. Protein: CASRRGERISGNTIYF.

V usage is TRBV5-1 and J usage is TRBJ2-1; D unclear. CDR3 size: 13 residues. Germline V gives CDR1 SGHRS, CDR2 YFSETQ. Trimming took off 0 bases at V and 6 bases at J, with 7 bases between the two ends. The DNA for the CDR3 is TGCGCCAGCAGCTTGGGGGGTCTCAATGAGCAGTTCTTC. It encodes CASSLGGLNEQFF.

V gene TRBV28 combines with J gene TRBJ1-6; 9 nucleotides match TRBD1. CDR3 size: 15 residues. The germline gives CDR1 MDHEN, CDR2 SYDVKM. Unmatched junction bases numbered 10, after V lost 6 bases and J lost 10 bases. The CDR3 protein is CASRARDRDVSPLHF. Written as DNA, the CDR3 is TGTGCCAGCAGGGCCCGGGACAGGGATGTATCACCCCTCCACTTT.